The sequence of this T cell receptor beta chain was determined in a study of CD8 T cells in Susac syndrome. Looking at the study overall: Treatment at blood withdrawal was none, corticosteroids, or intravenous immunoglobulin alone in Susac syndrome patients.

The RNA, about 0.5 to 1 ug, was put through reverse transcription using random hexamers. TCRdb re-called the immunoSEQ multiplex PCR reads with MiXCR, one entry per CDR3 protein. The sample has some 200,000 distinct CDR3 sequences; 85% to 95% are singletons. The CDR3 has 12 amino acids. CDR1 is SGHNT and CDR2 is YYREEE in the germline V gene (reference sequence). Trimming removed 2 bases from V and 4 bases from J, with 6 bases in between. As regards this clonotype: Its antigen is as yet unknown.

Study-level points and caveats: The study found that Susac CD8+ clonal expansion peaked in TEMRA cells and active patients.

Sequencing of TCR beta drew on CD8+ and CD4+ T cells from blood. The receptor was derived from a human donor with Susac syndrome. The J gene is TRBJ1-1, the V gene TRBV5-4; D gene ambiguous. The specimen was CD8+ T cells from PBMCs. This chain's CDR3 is CASSFGTTEAFF. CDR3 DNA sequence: TGTGCCAGCAGCTTTGGCACCACTGAAGCTTTCTTT.